One sample yielded the 2 T cell receptor beta chains listed below, sequenced in a study of cytomegalovirus exposure and HLA in healthy donors. PCR employed 60 Vbeta and 13 Jbeta primers. Assay: immunoSEQ multiplex PCR; the TCRdb copy retains only in-frame clones and omits some. The sample gives about 140,000 clones, 80% of which show up once; almost 7% is in the top ten. The sequenced material came from PBMCs. The receptors stem from a man aged 40-49 years in good health and CMV-seropositive.

This clone was seen just once. V is TRBV5-4 and J is TRBJ2-7; D possibly corresponds to TRBD2 (5 bases). Germline values: CDR1 SGHNT, CDR2 YYREEE (reference sequence). The CDR3 runs 14 residues. The V end lost 4 bases, the J end lost 7 bases, and 18 bases lay between the germline ends. CDR3 DNA: TGTGCCAGCAGCCTGGAAGGGCCAAGGAGGGAGCAGTACTTC. It yields the protein CASSLEGPRREQYF.

The table lists this clone with a few counts. The CDR3 is CASSPPSKSHLEAFF. The CDR3 DNA reads TGTGCCAGCTCACCACCGTCTAAGTCTCACCTTGAAGCTTTCTTT. The V call is TRBV18, the J call TRBJ1-1; D gene uncertain. The CDR3 runs 15 residues. CDR1 KGHSH and CDR2 LQKENI come from the germline V gene. Trimming pared 0 bases from V and 7 bases from J, leaving 15 bases between.